This T cell receptor beta chain derives from a study of post-analysis software for immune sequencing data. With regard to this clonotype: Antigen specificity is unknown. The junction differs from germline at one of its ends, possibly a read error.

Incorporated into the TCR beta cDNA libraries were unique molecular identifiers, which served to reduce PCR and sequencing biases. One entry per CDR3 protein, called by TCRdb with MiXCR from the PCR reads. The data show about 540,000 distinct CDR3 sequences, approximately 34% seen once. The study, taken as a whole, reports: Patients showed TRBV5-6, TRBV5-1 and TRBV20-1 among several TRBV segments more frequent than in controls.

The CDR3 runs 15 residues. Germline V gene lookup returns CDR1 MNHNS and CDR2 SASEGT. This TCR was recovered from a girl aged 2-17 years with multiple sclerosis. Sequenced material: blood. V is TRBV6-1 and J is TRBJ1-2, with a tentative D call TRBD1 (5 bases). CDR3 sequence reads: CASRQGLDAYYDYTF. Written as DNA, the CDR3 is TGTGCCAGCAGGCAGGGCCTAGACGCGTACTATGACTACACCTTC.